This passage covers 31 T cell receptor beta chains from one sample sequenced in a study of blood T cell repertoires in COVID-19. The assay was immunoSEQ multiplex PCR, and TCRdb's table has in-frame clones only and misses some. The sample includes roughly 190,000 clones, 86% seen only once; the top ten take approximately 11%. The source material was peripheral blood. Every receptor here comes from a woman aged 55-70 years with COVID-19, enrolled during active disease.

Here the CDR3 reads CASSESRGREDTQYF. In nucleotides, the CDR3 is TGCGCCAGCAGTGAAAGTAGGGGTCGGGAGGATACGCAGTATTTT. The J gene is TRBJ2-3, the V gene TRBV10-1; the D gene is possibly TRBD2 (6 bases). The germline V gene encodes CDR1 WNHNN and CDR2 SYGVQD (reference sequence). This CDR3 has 15 amino acids. Trimming removed 3 bases at V and 6 bases at J, with 16 bases between.

The gene calls are TRBV19 and TRBJ1-2, with TRBD1 matching over 9 bases. Germline loops: CDR1 LNHDA, CDR2 SQIVND (reference sequence). The CDR3 spans 15 residues. J gave up 8 bases and V 2 bases, and 9 bases lay outside the gene matches. CDR3 in DNA: TGTGCCAGTAGTATATGGGACAGGGACGACGACGGCTACACCTTC. It is translated as CASSIWDRDDDGYTF.

The rearrangement links TRBV4-3 to TRBJ1-6; tentatively, D is TRBD1 (5 bases). Trimming pared 3 bases from V and 5 bases from J, leaving 11 bases between. The CDR3 sequence is 15 residues long. Germline lookup yields CDR1 LGHNA and CDR2 YSLEER. CDR3 nucleotides: TGCGCCAGCAGCCAGCAGGGTTTTGATAATTCACCCCTCCACTTT. It is translated as CASSQQGFDNSPLHF.

The sample holds one count of this clone. The V call is TRBV4-1, the J call TRBJ1-5; the D is unclear. The CDR3 totals 14 residues. Germline-derived CDR1 and CDR2 are MGHRA and YSYEKL. V lost 6 bases and J 4 bases, leaving 13 bases between the germline ends. The CDR3 DNA sequence: TGCGCCAGCAGACAAAACACACAAAATCAGCCCCAGCATTTT. Amino acid sequence: CASRQNTQNQPQHF.

V usage is TRBV6-2 or TRBV6-3 and J usage is TRBJ2-1; D call uncertain. This CDR3 spans 14 amino acids. Germline V gene lookup returns CDR1 MNHEY and CDR2 SVGEGT. V lost 3 bases and J 6 bases, leaving 12 bases between the germline ends. The CDR3 loop is CASSYLAEFNEQFF. Written as DNA, the CDR3 is TGTGCCAGCAGTTATTTAGCTGAGTTCAATGAGCAGTTCTTC.

The chain links TRBV3-1 (or the pseudogene TRBV3-2) to TRBJ2-1; 10 nucleotides match TRBD2. With 2 bases clipped from V and 7 bases from J, the junction kept 11 bases outside the gene matches. In germline, CDR1 is LGHDT, CDR2 YNNKEL (reference sequence). The CDR3 extends over 17 amino acids. CDR3 loop: CASSQIRSSGSGNEQFF. In DNA, the CDR3 is TGTGCCAGCAGCCAAATTCGGTCTAGCGGGAGTGGAAATGAGCAGTTCTTC.

This sequence joins TRBV4-1 and TRBJ1-5; tentative D call: TRBD1 (6 bases). Deletions cut 2 bases from V and 1 base from J, with 15 bases between. The CDR3 has 17 amino acids. In germline, CDR1 is MGHRA, CDR2 YSYEKL. In DNA, the CDR3 is TGCGCCAGCAGCCAAAAGGCGGGGGCGGGCAGCAATCAGCCCCAGCATTTT. Its translation is CASSQKAGAGSNQPQHF.

The genes are TRBV19 and TRBJ2-7; a weak D match, TRBD1 (6 bases). This CDR3 is 16 amino acids long. CDR1 and CDR2 from the germline V gene are LNHDA and SQIVND (reference sequence). Trimming left V 0 bases short and J 1 base short, with 13 bases between. CDR3 nucleotide sequence: TGTGCCAGTAGTATAGACCCTTGGGACACTTCCTACGAGCAGTACTTC. Its translation is CASSIDPWDTSYEQYF.

This rearrangement joins TRBV2 to TRBJ2-7; 7 bases are shared with TRBD1. Trimming removed 8 bases from V and 4 bases from J; junction bases left unmatched: 2. The CDR3 sequence is 11 residues long. Germline CDR1 reads SNHLY; CDR2 reads FYNNEI. CDR3 region: CASHRGYEQYF. Here the CDR3 DNA reads TGTGCCAGCCACAGGGGTTACGAGCAGTACTTC.

The V gene is TRBV28, the J gene TRBJ1-1; 7 nucleotides agree with TRBD1. Germline trimming cut 8 bases from V and 7 bases from J; bases unmatched to any gene: 16. The germline gives CDR1 MDHEN, CDR2 SYDVKM. CDR3 length equals 15 residues. The CDR3 coding sequence is TGTGCCAGCCCCTCCGATGCAACAGGGGTGAGTGAAGCTTTCTTT. It specifies CASPSDATGVSEAFF.

The V gene is TRBV11-3, the J gene TRBJ2-1; 10 nucleotides agree with TRBD2. The CDR3 runs 16 residues. The junction had 8 bases not matched to a gene; V was cut back by 0 bases and J by 9 bases. Germline CDR1 and CDR2: SGHNT and YENEEA. The CDR3 protein is CASSLDGLAGDGEQFF. The CDR3, as DNA: TGTGCCAGCAGCTTAGATGGGCTAGCGGGAGATGGTGAGCAGTTCTTC.

This chain uses TRBV14 with TRBJ1-5, with D perhaps matching TRBD1 (6 bases). The CDR3 has 13 amino acids. Germline CDR1 and CDR2: SGHDN and FVKESK. V gave up 1 base and J gave up 5 bases, with 6 bases separating them. In nucleotides, the CDR3 is TGTGCCAGCAGCCAAGGGGGGCATCAGCCCCAGCATTTT. It is translated as CASSQGGHQPQHF.

The chain carries TRBV7-9 and TRBJ2-7; 7 positions match TRBD2. Per the germline V gene, CDR1 is SEHNR and CDR2 is FQNEAQ (reference sequence). After removal of 5 bases from V and 4 bases from J, the junction contained 11 bases not matched to a gene. The CDR3 consists of 15 residues. The CDR3, as DNA: TGTGCCAGCAGCCCCCTGGGGGAGGGCCTTTACGAGCAGTACTTC. It is translated as CASSPLGEGLYEQYF.

The gene calls are TRBV7-6 and TRBJ2-7; D perhaps matches TRBD1 (6 bases). The V and J ends lost 1 base and 2 bases respectively, with 18 bases between them. This CDR3 is built from 17 residues. CDR1 SGHVS and CDR2 FNYEAQ come from the germline V gene. The CDR3 reads CASSLGSRTEKAYEQYF. CDR3 coding DNA: TGTGCCAGCAGCTTAGGCTCGCGGACAGAGAAAGCCTACGAGCAGTACTTC.

The chain joins TRBV6-5 to TRBJ2-1, with 8 bases fitting TRBD1. Germline V gene data show CDR1 as MNHEY and CDR2 as SVGAGI. The ends lost 4 bases at V and 2 bases at J; junction bases unmatched: 4. The CDR3 is 15 residues long. CDR3 DNA: TGTGCCAGCAGTTCCGGGACAGGACCCTACAATGAGCAGTTCTTC. It encodes CASSSGTGPYNEQFF.

This chain links TRBV4-2 with TRBJ1-2; 11 bases fit TRBD1. The V gene's germline CDR1 is LGHNA and CDR2 YNFKEQ. The CDR3 contains 13 residues. J lost 8 bases, V lost 4 bases, and 3 bases had no gene match. The CDR3 DNA reads as TGTGCCAGCAGCCGGGACAGGGGGGGCGGCTACACCTTC. Encoded protein: CASSRDRGGGYTF.

The rearrangement links TRBV6-2 or TRBV6-3 to TRBJ2-2; perhaps TRBD2 as D (5 bases). The CDR3 runs 15 residues. Deletions cut 7 bases from V and 0 bases from J, with 12 bases between. Looked up from germline, CDR1 is MNHEY and CDR2 is SVGEGT. The CDR3 here is CASTPGISNTGELFF. The CDR3 region has the DNA TGTGCCAGCACCCCCGGGATCTCGAACACCGGGGAGCTGTTTTTT.

The chain joins TRBV5-6 to TRBJ1-3; 7 bases align to TRBD1. V shed 3 bases and J 2 bases; nucleotides not matched to a gene: 2. The length of the CDR3 is 14 residues. Germline loops: CDR1 SGHDT, CDR2 YYEEEE. CDR3 nucleotide sequence: TGTGCCAGCAGCTGGGGACAGCCTGGAAACACCATATATTTT. Protein sequence: CASSWGQPGNTIYF.

This clone was recorded a few times. The chain couples TRBV10-2 to TRBJ2-7; the match to TRBD1 covers 7 bases. V gave up 6 bases and J gave up 3 bases; unmatched junction bases: 11. Germline V gives CDR1 WSHSY, CDR2 SAAADI. The CDR3 has 15 amino acids. CDR3 in amino acids: CASRYQTGSDYEQYF. CDR3 in DNA: TGCGCCAGCAGGTACCAGACAGGGTCTGACTACGAGCAGTACTTC.

This chain uses TRBV7-9 with TRBJ1-1; the D is unclear. Germline V gives CDR1 SEHNR, CDR2 FQNEAQ (reference sequence). This CDR3 has 15 amino acids. V gave up 2 bases and J gave up 1 base, with 11 bases separating them. The CDR3 region is CASSLPGTTNTEAFF. The CDR3 DNA sequence: TGTGCCAGCAGCTTACCAGGAACCACGAACACTGAAGCTTTCTTT.

The J gene is TRBJ1-1, the V gene TRBV2; D call uncertain. The CDR3 contains 13 residues. CDR1 is SNHLY, CDR2 FYNNEI, per germline. Trimming pared 7 bases from V and 1 base from J, leaving 10 bases between. The CDR3 bases are TGTGCCAGCAACTTTTCCCCGAACACTGAAGCTTTCTTT. This encodes CASNFSPNTEAFF.

The chain combines TRBV7-2 with TRBJ2-1; D is perhaps TRBD1 (5 bases). Trimming took 1 base from V and 8 from J, leaving 12 bases between them. Germline values: CDR1 SGHTA, CDR2 FQGNSA. The CDR3 has 14 residues. CDR3 sequence: CASSLGFRDDEQFF. The DNA for the CDR3 is TGTGCCAGCAGCTTAGGATTCAGGGATGATGAGCAGTTCTTC.

This clone was observed once. The chain is built from TRBV6-2 or TRBV6-3 and TRBJ2-7; 7 positions agree with TRBD2. Germline trimming cut 3 bases from V and 5 bases from J; bases unmatched to any gene: 10. This CDR3 has 15 residues. Germline CDR1 and CDR2: MNHEY and SVGEGT. The CDR3 coding sequence is TGTGCCAGCAGTTATCTTGGCGGGAGTCTCGACGAGCAGTACTTC. This translates into CASSYLGGSLDEQYF.

This clone occurred a few times. This chain links TRBV11-2 with TRBJ2-1; the match to TRBD2 covers 7 bases. Losses at the gene ends were 5 bases for V and 0 bases for J; bases not matched to a gene: 4. The CDR3 sequence is 15 residues long. Germline lookup yields CDR1 SGHAT and CDR2 FQNNGV. The CDR3 here is CASSTSGISYNEQFF. CDR3 nucleotide sequence: TGTGCCAGCAGCACAAGCGGGATCTCCTACAATGAGCAGTTCTTC.

The chain couples TRBV2 to TRBJ2-1, with 8 bases identical to TRBD2. This CDR3 contains 15 residues. CDR1 is SNHLY and CDR2 is FYNNEI in the germline V gene. The V and J ends lost 8 bases and 3 bases, in that order; junction bases with no gene match: 9. For the CDR3, the DNA is TGTGCCAGCTCACCCGGGAGGGCCCTCTACAATGAGCAGTTCTTC. This codes for CASSPGRALYNEQFF.

The V call is TRBV4-3, the J call TRBJ2-7, with 14 positions matching TRBD2. V was pared by 4 bases and J by 5 bases, with 4 bases of the junction left unmatched. The CDR3 is 15 amino acids. CDR1 is LGHNA and CDR2 is YSLEER in the germline V gene. CDR3 in amino acids: CASSLSGLAGDEQYF. The CDR3 DNA reads as TGCGCCAGCAGCCTTTCGGGACTAGCGGGAGACGAGCAGTACTTC.

The rearrangement uses TRBV24-1 and TRBJ1-1; TRBD1 is a possible D gene (5 bases). This CDR3 comprises 16 residues. V lost 7 bases and J 5 bases, leaving 22 bases between the germline ends. The germline V gene encodes CDR1 KGHDR and CDR2 SFDVKD. CDR3 coding DNA: TGTGCCACCAGAGTCGGAGGGGCGGAAAGCGAGACTGAAGCTTTCTTT. Its translation: CATRVGGAESETEAFF.

The rearrangement joins TRBV11-2 to TRBJ2-1; 10 bases line up with TRBD1. The CDR3 sequence is 15 residues long. The junction had 9 bases not matched to a gene; V was cut back by 4 bases and J by 9 bases. Germline assignment: CDR1 SGHAT and CDR2 FQNNGV. Here the CDR3 reads CASSSRQGAAGEQFF. The CDR3, as DNA: TGTGCCAGCAGCTCGCGACAGGGGGCGGCAGGTGAGCAGTTCTTC.

This chain links TRBV6-2 or TRBV6-3 with TRBJ1-5, with D tentatively TRBD1 (6 bases). Germline V gene sequence: CDR1 MNHEY, CDR2 SVGEGT. Between the trimmed V and J ends, which lost 0 bases and 5 bases, there was a span of 11 bases. The CDR3 has 15 residues. CDR3 DNA sequence: TGTGCCAGCAGTTACTCAAGGACAGCTTATCAGCCCCAGCATTTT. It specifies CASSYSRTAYQPQHF.

The chain links TRBV6-2 or TRBV6-3 to TRBJ1-2; D may be TRBD1 (6 bases). Trimming took off 2 bases at V and 4 bases at J, with 14 bases between the two ends. The CDR3 consists of 15 residues. Germline lookup yields CDR1 MNHEY and CDR2 SVGEGT. The DNA of the CDR3 is TGTGCCAGCAGTTACGGCACAGGGCTATTCTATGGCTACACCTTC. Protein sequence: CASSYGTGLFYGYTF.

J is TRBJ2-4 and V is TRBV6-6; TRBD2 agrees at 12 bases. The CDR3 has 17 residues. Trimming cost V 5 bases and J 6 bases; bases outside gene matches: 11. The germline gives CDR1 MNHNY, CDR2 SVGAGI (reference sequence). The CDR3 sequence is CASSRTSGMGGGNIQYF. CDR3 DNA: TGTGCCAGCAGTCGGACTAGCGGGATGGGCGGGGGAAACATTCAGTACTTC.